This TCR beta chain was identified during a study of blood T cell repertoires in COVID-19. Repertoires were generated with immunoSEQ multiplex PCR, while TCRdb's copy carries only in-frame clones and drops some. The sample records approximately 140,000 clones, about four fifths being singletons. This CDR3 contains 13 residues. Trimming took off 1 base at V and 6 bases at J, with 10 bases between the two ends. Per germline, CDR1 SGHAT and CDR2 FQDESV (reference sequence). The chain employs TRBV11-1 and TRBJ2-7; D may be TRBD2 (6 bases). This TCR was sampled from a middle-aged man with active or convalescent COVID-19. Sequencing input: peripheral blood. CDR3 DNA sequence: TGTGCCAGCAGCTTAGGGGGGGTCGGCGAGCAGTACTTC. Its translation: CASSLGGVGEQYF.